This TCR beta chain was identified during a study of cytomegalovirus exposure and HLA in healthy donors. Study-level information: Caucasian-associated ancestry cluster membership applied to about 80% of some 400 genotyped donors.

Per germline, CDR1 MNHEY and CDR2 SMNVEV (reference sequence). Trimming removed 7 bases at V and 6 bases at J, with 12 bases between. The CDR3 is 12 amino acids. It was with 60 Vbeta and 13 Jbeta primers that the PCR ran. Profiled with immunoSEQ multiplex PCR; TCRdb holds only in-frame clones, not every one. The table records around 130,000 clones, roughly 80% of them present only once. The chain has TRBV27 and TRBJ1-2, with D possibly matching TRBD1 (5 bases). This sequence originates from a male donor in good health and CMV-seronegative. Source material: PBMCs. CDR3 amino acids: CASKGARDGYTF. DNA for the CDR3: TGTGCCAGCAAAGGGGCCAGGGATGGCTACACCTTC.